The 5 T cell receptor beta chains below all came from one sample that was sequenced in a study of PD-1 blockade in mismatch repair-deficient tumors. Using immunoSEQ multiplex PCR, the repertoire was profiled, and TCRdb retains in-frame clones only, with some absent. Found here are 90,000 to 120,000 clones, approximately 83% of them singletons; the top ten hold 6.3%. Sequenced material: peripheral blood, taken approximately 35 weeks after starting pembrolizumab. These receptors were obtained from an adult with mismatch repair-deficient cancer.

The rearrangement links TRBV30 to TRBJ1-2, with D perhaps TRBD1 (5 bases). Germline V lookup: CDR1 GTSNPN, CDR2 SVGIG (reference sequence). This CDR3 has 19 residues. V was pared by 0 bases and J by 2 bases, with 25 bases between. CDR3 amino acids: CAWSVRRLMGDSSNYGYTF. The CDR3, as DNA: TGTGCCTGGAGTGTACGGCGTCTTATGGGGGACTCCTCCAACTATGGCTACACCTTC.

The rearrangement uses TRBV2 and TRBJ2-3; TRBD2 is a possible D gene (6 bases). This CDR3 spans 15 amino acids. Trimming left V 2 bases short and J 4 bases short, with 13 bases between. Germline-derived CDR1 and CDR2 are SNHLY and FYNNEI. CDR3 region: CASSEPSGEADTQYF. In DNA form, the CDR3 reads TGTGCCAGCAGTGAACCATCGGGAGAGGCAGATACGCAGTATTTT.

The J gene is TRBJ2-5, the V gene TRBV5-5, with 12 nucleotides matching TRBD1. The CDR3 is 17 residues long. The germline V gene has CDR1 SGHKS and CDR2 YYEKEE (reference sequence). Trimming removed 4 bases from V and 5 bases from J; junction bases left unmatched: 12. The CDR3, as DNA: TGTGCCAGCAGCCAAGGACCTGGGACAGGGGGCTTGGAGACCCAGTACTTC. This gives the protein CASSQGPGTGGLETQYF. Using reference TRBV5-5 and TRBJ2-5 for the parts outside the CDR3, the full variable domain is DAGVTQSPTHLIKTRGQQVTLRCSPISGHKSVSWYQQVLGQGPQFIFQYYEKEERGRGNFPDRFSARQFPNYSSELNVNALLLGDSALYLCASSQGPGTGGLETQYFGPGTRLLVL.

The chain joins TRBV29-1 to TRBJ2-1; 12 nucleotides match TRBD2. The germline V gene has CDR1 SQVTM and CDR2 ANQGSEA. V shed 2 bases, J shed 7 bases, and the junction held 12 bases outside the gene matches. The CDR3 runs to 17 residues. Here the CDR3 DNA reads TGCAGCGTTGAAAGGTCTAGCGGGAGGGCCACGTGGAATGAGCAGTTCTTC. Its protein is CSVERSSGRATWNEQFF.

This sequence joins TRBV27 and TRBJ2-3; D possibly corresponds to TRBD2 (7 bases). The CDR3 has 16 amino acids. Trimming stripped 5 bases from V and 2 bases from J, with 17 bases between. The V gene's germline CDR1 is MNHEY and CDR2 SMNVEV (reference sequence). The CDR3 DNA is TGTGCCAGCAGTGCCCTCGGCGGGGGCGACACAGATACGCAGTATTTT. Translated: CASSALGGGDTDTQYF.